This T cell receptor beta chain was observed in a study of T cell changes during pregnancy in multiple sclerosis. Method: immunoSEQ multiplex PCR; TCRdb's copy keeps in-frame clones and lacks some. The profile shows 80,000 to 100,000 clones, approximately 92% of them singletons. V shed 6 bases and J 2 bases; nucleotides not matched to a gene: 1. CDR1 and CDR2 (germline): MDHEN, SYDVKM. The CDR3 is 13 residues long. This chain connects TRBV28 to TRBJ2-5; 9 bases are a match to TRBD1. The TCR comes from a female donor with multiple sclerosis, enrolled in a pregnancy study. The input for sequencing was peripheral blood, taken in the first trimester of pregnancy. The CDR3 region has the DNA TGTGCCAGCAGGGACAGGGGTCAAGAGACCCAGTACTTC. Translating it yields CASRDRGQETQYF.